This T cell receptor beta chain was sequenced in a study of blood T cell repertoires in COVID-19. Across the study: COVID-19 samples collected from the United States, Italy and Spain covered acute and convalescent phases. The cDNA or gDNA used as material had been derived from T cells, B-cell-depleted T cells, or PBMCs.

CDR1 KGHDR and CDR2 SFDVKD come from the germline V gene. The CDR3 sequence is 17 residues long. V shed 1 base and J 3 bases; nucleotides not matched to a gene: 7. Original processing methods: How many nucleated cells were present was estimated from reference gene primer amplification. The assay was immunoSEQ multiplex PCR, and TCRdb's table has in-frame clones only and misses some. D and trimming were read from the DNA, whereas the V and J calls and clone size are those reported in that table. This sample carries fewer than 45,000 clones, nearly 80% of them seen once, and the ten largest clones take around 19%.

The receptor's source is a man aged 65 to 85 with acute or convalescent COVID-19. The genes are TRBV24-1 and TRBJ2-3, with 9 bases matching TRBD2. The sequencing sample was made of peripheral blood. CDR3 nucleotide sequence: TGTGCCACCAGTGATTTCTGGGCGGGGGGGCAGACAGATACGCAGTATTTT. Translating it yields CATSDFWAGGQTDTQYF.